This is a list of T cell receptor beta chains from one sample in a study of metastatic and nonmetastatic thyroid tumors. MiXCR re-clonotyped the PCR reads for TCRdb. The sample gives tens of thousands of clones, 9% to 14% of which show up once; approximately 9.1% is in the top ten. What was sequenced was blood. The origin of the receptors is a male donor with papillary thyroid cancer or a benign thyroid nodule (not recorded which). Some clones in this sample may be carry-over from other donors' samples. Each CDR3 is given with its conserved first and last residue. Fields, in order: CDR3 DNA, CDR3 protein, CDR3 length, D gene, V gene, clone size, J gene. The D gene is left open where the match is weak. Expanded clones are given a class, and other clones once, few, many or no size at all.

TGTGCCAGCAGTTACTCGACAGAGTGGTCCTATGGCTACACCTTC	CASSYSTEWSYGYTF	15	.	TRBV6-6	few	TRBJ1-2
TGCAGTGCTAGAGGTCAGGGGCGACTCACCCACGGGCAGTACTTC	CSARGQGRLTHGQYF	15	.	TRBV20-1	.	TRBJ2-7
TGTGCCAGCAGTGAAGGTTGGACAGGCCAAGAGACCCAGTACTTC	CASSEGWTGQETQYF	15	TRBD1	TRBV6-1	many	TRBJ2-5
TGTGCCAGCAGTGATACAGCGGGGGCCGCGAACACCGGGGAGCTGTTTTTT	CASSDTAGAANTGELFF	17	TRBD2	TRBV2	many	TRBJ2-2
TGTGCCAGTAGTATCCCTAGCGGCACAGATACGCAGTATTTT	CASSIPSGTDTQYF	14	.	TRBV19	many	TRBJ2-3
TGCGCCAGCAGCCCGGGGGAATTTAGTGGAAACACCATATATTTT	CASSPGEFSGNTIYF	15	.	TRBV5-1	once	TRBJ1-3
TGTGCCAGCAGCTTTTCAGGGTTCAATCAGCCCCAGCATTTT	CASSFSGFNQPQHF	14	.	TRBV5-6	many	TRBJ1-5
TGTGCCAGCAGTTACCCCGGGGAGCTGTTTTTT	CASSYPGELFF	11	.	TRBV6-2/TRBV6-3	medium-sized	TRBJ2-2
TGTGCCAGCAGCCCGACAGGGACCCCGGATGGGCAGTACTTC	CASSPTGTPDGQYF	14	TRBD1	TRBV7-9	.	TRBJ2-7
TGCGCCAGCACTCTACTAGCGGGAGATGGTGAGCAGTACTTC	CASTLLAGDGEQYF	14	TRBD2	TRBV10-2	many	TRBJ2-7
TGTGCCAGCAGCTTGCCTTGGGGTAACTATGGCTACACCTTC	CASSLPWGNYGYTF	14	.	TRBV5-6	many	TRBJ1-2
TGTGCCACCACCCCGGGACGGGCATATAGCACAGATACGCAGTATTTT	CATTPGRAYSTDTQYF	16	.	TRBV15	many	TRBJ2-3
TGTGCCTGGAGTGTACTGGGCAGGGGAGGCCCCCAGCATTTT	CAWSVLGRGGPQHF	14	.	TRBV30	many	TRBJ1-5
TGTGCCAGCAGCTTAGCAAGGGGGGCATGGTATGGCTACACCTTC	CASSLARGAWYGYTF	15	.	TRBV7-2	many	TRBJ1-2
TGCGCCAGCAGCCAAGATCTGGGGGTGGCGAACACTGAAGCTTTCTTT	CASSQDLGVANTEAFF	16	.	TRBV4-3	many	TRBJ1-1
TGCAGTGCTAGACCGCTAGCGGGGACGGACTACGAGCAGTACTTC	CSARPLAGTDYEQYF	15	TRBD2	TRBV20-1	many	TRBJ2-7
TGTGCCAGCAGTTTCGGGACTAGCGGGACCGGGGAGCTGTTTTTT	CASSFGTSGTGELFF	15	TRBD2	TRBV28	many	TRBJ2-2
TGTGCCAGCAACGTGGACAGGGGGCTTGGTTCACCCCTCCACTTT	CASNVDRGLGSPLHF	15	TRBD1	TRBV6-1	.	TRBJ1-6
TGTGCCAGCAAAAGGTCTGGGGCCAACAATGAGCAGTTCTTC	CASKRSGANNEQFF	14	.	TRBV6-1	.	TRBJ2-1
TGCAGTGCTAGAGGCCACAGGGTTGGTTGGAGCGGGGCCTACAATGAGCAGTTCTTC	CSARGHRVGWSGAYNEQFF	19	.	TRBV20-1	.	TRBJ2-1
TGTGCCAGCAGTTTATGGGGGCGGCCCGGGACAGGGGGCTTAGTGGATCAGCCCCAGCATTTT	CASSLWGRPGTGGLVDQPQHF	21	TRBD1	TRBV28	many	TRBJ1-5
TGCGCCAGCAGCCAAGGGAGGGGAGTCAGCAATCAGCCCCAGCATTTT	CASSQGRGVSNQPQHF	16	.	TRBV4-1	.	TRBJ1-5
TGTGCCAGCAGTTACTCGGGACACCTCTATGGCTACACCTTC	CASSYSGHLYGYTF	14	.	TRBV6-5	medium-sized	TRBJ1-2